These 23 T cell receptor beta chains share one sample of origin, sequenced in a study of CD8+ T cells in alopecia areata. As to treatment: oral pan-JAK inhibitor, 5-10 mg twice daily. cDNA reverse transcribed from extracted RNA served as the sequencing template. Method: immunoSEQ multiplex PCR; TCRdb's copy keeps in-frame clones and lacks some. This table has 35,000 to 45,000 clones, 80% to 95% appearing once. The source was CD8+ T cells sorted from blood, collected at week 24, from a patient treated with tofacitinib. These receptors came from a human donor with alopecia areata.

The chain links TRBV25-1 to TRBJ2-2; D remains ambiguous. Germline-derived CDR1 and CDR2 are MGHDK and SYGVNS. CDR3 length: 13 amino acids. Trimming took 6 bases from V and 4 from J, leaving 9 bases between them. This chain's CDR3 is CASSPKSTGELFF. The CDR3 nucleotides read TGTGCCAGCAGCCCCAAAAGCACCGGGGAGCTGTTTTTT.

The CDR3 reads CASSLGAGAGTYEQYF. DNA for the CDR3: TGTGCCAGCAGCTTAGGGGCAGGGGCCGGTACCTACGAGCAGTACTTC. The chain recombines TRBV7-9 with TRBJ2-7; tentatively, D is TRBD1 (6 bases). The CDR3 has 16 residues. V was clipped by 1 base and J by 2 bases, with 15 bases between them. CDR1 SEHNR and CDR2 FQNEAQ come from the germline V gene (reference sequence). The whole variable domain, remainder taken from reference TRBV7-9 and TRBJ2-7, is DTGVSQNPRHKITKRGQNVTFRCDPISEHNRLYWYRQTLGQGPEFLTYFQNEAQLEKSRLLSDRFSAERPKGSFSTLEIQRTEQGDSAMYLCASSLGAGAGTYEQYFGPGTRLTVT.

This sequence joins TRBV4-3 and TRBJ2-5; the D gene is possibly TRBD2 (6 bases). The J call may be wrong; the DNA end is better matched by TRBJ2-7. The length of the CDR3 is 14 residues. CDR1 is LGHNA, CDR2 YSLEER, per germline. The CDR3 loop is CASSQGLGVYEQYF. The DNA for the CDR3 is TGCGCCAGCAGCCAGGGACTTGGCGTCTACGAGCAGTACTTC.

The V gene is TRBV15, the J gene TRBJ2-1, with 7 positions matching TRBD1. Germline CDR1 is LNHNV and CDR2 is YYDKDF (reference sequence). The CDR3 contains 14 residues. Unmatched junction bases numbered 7, after V lost 4 bases and J lost 7 bases. CDR3 protein: CATSISRGTNEQFF. CDR3 bases: TGTGCCACCAGCATCTCCAGGGGGACAAATGAGCAGTTCTTC.

J is TRBJ1-5 and V is TRBV27; no clear D. This CDR3 is 15 amino acids long. The V end was cut by 1 base, the J end by 3 bases, with 10 bases between. Per the germline V gene, CDR1 is MNHEY and CDR2 is SMNVEV (reference sequence). Here the CDR3 reads CASSLFPGNNQPQHF. The CDR3, as DNA: TGTGCCAGCAGTTTATTCCCCGGGAACAATCAGCCCCAGCATTTT.

In its sample, this clone was seen a few times. The CDR3 loop reads CASSVGDRREQYF. DNA of the CDR3: TGTGCCAGCAGCGTAGGTGACAGAAGGGAGCAGTACTTC. The genes are TRBV9 and TRBJ2-7, with D perhaps matching TRBD1 (5 bases). V lost 0 bases, J lost 7 bases, and 11 bases lay in between. The CDR3 has 13 amino acids. Germline-derived CDR1 and CDR2 are SGDLS and YYNGEE.

This clone was seen just once. The chain joins TRBV27 to TRBJ2-5; 13 bases match TRBD2. The junction had 10 bases not matched to a gene; V was cut back by 8 bases and J by 4 bases. The CDR3 runs to 16 residues. Germline CDR1 and CDR2: MNHEY and SMNVEV (reference sequence). The CDR3 is CASRLAGGPLRETQYF. CDR3 coding DNA: TGTGCCAGCCGACTAGCGGGGGGTCCCCTCAGAGAGACCCAGTACTTC.

Here the CDR3 DNA reads TGTGCCAGCAGCTTAGACGACCGGGGCGGGGGGCTACAAGAGACCCAGTACTTC. Its translation: CASSLDDRGGGLQETQYF. The chain links TRBV7-2 to TRBJ2-5, with TRBD2 identical over 8 bases. In germline, CDR1 is SGHTA, CDR2 FQGNSA. There are 18 residues in the CDR3. J was trimmed by 2 bases and V by 1 base; bases with no gene match: 12.

The genes are TRBV4-3 and TRBJ2-2; D unclear. The CDR3 has 15 amino acids. Germline V gene sequence: CDR1 LGHNA, CDR2 YSLEER. The V end lost 0 bases, the J end lost 3 bases, and 8 bases lay between the germline ends. DNA of the CDR3: TGCGCCAGCAGCCAAGATTGGCCTGACACCGGGGAGCTGTTTTTT. Protein sequence: CASSQDWPDTGELFF.

V is TRBV6-6 and J is TRBJ2-1, with D tentatively TRBD1 (5 bases). In germline, CDR1 is MNHNY, CDR2 SVGAGI (reference sequence). CDR3 length equals 13 residues. The V gene lost 4 bases and the J gene lost 15 bases, with 19 bases spanning the gap. CDR3: CASSLSRGVGPFF. For the CDR3, the DNA is TGTGCCAGCAGTTTGTCTAGGGGTGTGGGCCCGTTCTTC.

The V call is TRBV15, the J call TRBJ2-1; 10 nucleotides agree with TRBD2. V trimming: 5 bases; J trimming: 4 bases; junction bases outside the gene matches: 5. The CDR3 runs 15 residues. Germline CDR1 and CDR2: LNHNV and YYDKDF (reference sequence). The CDR3 DNA follows: TGTGCCACCAGCTCTAGCGGGGGCGATTACAATGAGCAGTTCTTC. Translation gives CATSSSGGDYNEQFF.

This chain links TRBV27 with TRBJ2-7, with a tentative D call TRBD2 (7 bases). CDR1 and CDR2 (germline): MNHEY, SMNVEV (reference sequence). Trimming shortened V by 1 base and J by 3 bases, and 13 bases separated the two germline ends. The CDR3 spans 15 residues. This chain's CDR3 is CASSLLGGAGYEQYF. In nucleotides, the CDR3 is TGTGCCAGCAGTTTATTGGGGGGGGCTGGCTACGAGCAGTACTTC.

The chain joins TRBV11-2 to TRBJ2-1; a weak D match, TRBD1 (6 bases). V was pared by 3 bases and J by 8 bases, with 17 bases between. The CDR3 is made up of 15 amino acids. From germline, CDR1 is SGHAT and CDR2 FQNNGV. CDR3 loop: CASSFDHREIDEQFF. Here the CDR3 DNA reads TGTGCCAGCAGCTTCGATCACAGGGAGATCGATGAGCAGTTCTTC.

This clone was recorded only once. This chain links TRBV27 with TRBJ2-7, with 8 bases fitting TRBD1. Germline V gene sequence: CDR1 MNHEY, CDR2 SMNVEV (reference sequence). V was pared by 5 bases and J by 2 bases, with 14 bases of the junction left unmatched. The CDR3 is 17 residues long. The chain's CDR3 is CASSHILGQVSTYEQYF. Written as DNA, the CDR3 is TGTGCCAGCAGTCATATCTTGGGACAGGTATCCACCTACGAGCAGTACTTC.

This clone was detected once. This rearrangement joins TRBV7-2 to TRBJ2-7; 11 bases are a match to TRBD2. With 5 bases clipped from V and 3 bases from J, the junction kept 9 bases outside the gene matches. Looked up from germline, CDR1 is SGHTA and CDR2 is FQGNSA. The CDR3 is 16 residues long. CDR3 amino acids: CASSPFLTSGGYEQYF. CDR3 DNA: TGTGCCAGCAGCCCGTTTTTAACTAGCGGGGGCTACGAGCAGTACTTC.

This chain joins TRBV29-1 and TRBJ2-7, with D perhaps TRBD2 (6 bases). Germline V gene sequence: CDR1 SQVTM, CDR2 ANQGSEA. CDR3 size: 13 residues. The germline V and J ends were trimmed by 5 bases and 0 bases, with 11 bases remaining between them. The CDR3 nucleotides are TGCAGCGTTAGACTAGGGGACTCCTACGAGCAGTACTTC. It encodes CSVRLGDSYEQYF.

The chain recombines TRBV7-2 with TRBJ2-1; 9 bases match TRBD2. The V and J ends lost 4 bases and 8 bases, in that order; junction bases with no gene match: 9. Germline V gene sequence: CDR1 SGHTA, CDR2 FQGNSA. This CDR3 has 15 residues. The DNA of the CDR3 is TGTGCCAGCAGCTGGGGACTAGCCCCTTCATATGAGCAGTTCTTC. Residues: CASSWGLAPSYEQFF.

The chain carries TRBV7-9 and TRBJ2-1; D remains unclear. V lost 2 bases and J lost 8, with 4 bases in between. This CDR3 region has 11 residues. Germline CDR1 and CDR2: SEHNR and FQNEAQ (reference sequence). The CDR3 DNA reads TGTGCCAGCAGCTTATCGGATGAGCAGTTCTTC. The encoded protein is CASSLSDEQFF.

V usage is TRBV7-2 and J usage is TRBJ2-3; no clear D. V shed 1 base and J shed 2 bases, with 10 bases lying between them. CDR3 length: 15 amino acids. Germline CDR1 and CDR2: SGHTA and FQGNSA. The CDR3 protein is CASSLVGGPTDTQYF. The DNA for the CDR3 is TGTGCCAGCAGCTTAGTCGGCGGCCCCACAGATACGCAGTATTTT.

The chain uses TRBV27 and TRBJ2-3; TRBD1 aligns across 7 bases. The CDR3 loop spans 16 amino acids. Germline CDR1 MNHEY, CDR2 SMNVEV (reference sequence). Trimming removed 6 bases from V and 4 bases from J; junction bases left unmatched: 13. CDR3 bases: TGTGCCAGCAGACGCACCTCAGGGGGAAACGCAGATACGCAGTATTTT. It codes for CASRRTSGGNADTQYF.

Details on this clone: A read error may account for a junction end that differs from germline. The V and J genes are TRBV6-6 and TRBJ2-2, with 8 bases aligning to TRBD1. The CDR3 extends over 16 amino acids. Per germline, CDR1 MNHNY and CDR2 SVGAGI (reference sequence). The chain's CDR3 is CASSYYQGANTGEPFF. Written as DNA, the CDR3 is TGTGCCAGCAGTTACTATCAGGGGGCGAACACCGGGGAGCCGTTTTTT.

The chain employs TRBV27 and TRBJ2-3; D uncertain. Germline V gene data show CDR1 as MNHEY and CDR2 as SMNVEV (reference sequence). The CDR3 is 14 residues long. V was cut by 4 bases and J by 6 bases, with 14 bases left in between. The CDR3 spells CASSSLSTRDTQYF. The CDR3 nucleotides read TGTGCCAGCAGTTCCCTCTCAACTCGGGATACGCAGTATTTT.

The V gene is TRBV6-5, the J gene TRBJ2-7; either TRBD1 or TRBD2 may supply D (5 bases each). There are 15 residues in the CDR3. Trimming removed 5 bases from V and 0 bases from J, with 14 bases in between. Germline V lookup: CDR1 MNHEY, CDR2 SVGAGI. CDR3 sequence (DNA): TGTGCCAGCAGTCCTGAGGGTGGGGGCTCCTACGAGCAGTACTTC. Translating gives CASSPEGGGSYEQYF.